Listed below are T cell receptor beta chains from one sample, sequenced in a study of neurological immune-mediated disorders. One entry per CDR3 protein results from TCRdb running MiXCR on the 5' RACE reads. The sample consists of about 46,000 distinct CDR3 sequences, 3% to 3.5% of them appearing once. The sequenced material came from PBMCs. The origin of the receptors is a woman between 50 and 59 years old with multiple sclerosis. The CDR3 runs from the conserved cysteine through the conserved F or W. A D gene is named only where the DNA matches it firmly. A clone size is listed for some rows: how often the clone was seen (once, few, many), or a class if it is expanded.

>many|TRBJ2-3|15|TRBV3-1|-
TGTGCCAGCAGCCAAGGACCTAGCGGCACAGATACGCAGTATTTT
CASSQGPSGTDTQYF
>many|TRBJ2-7|16|TRBV15|-
TGTGCCACCAGCAGAGTCCTGACAGGTAGCTCCTACGAGCAGTACTTC
CATSRVLTGSSYEQYF
>many|TRBJ2-1|12|TRBV7-2|-
TGTGCCAGCAGATCGCTATACAATGAGCAGTTCTTC
CASRSLYNEQFF
>many|TRBJ2-1|15|TRBV25-1|-
TGTGCCAGCAGTGAATTTGGAGGCGCCTACAATGAGCAGTTCTTC
CASSEFGGAYNEQFF
>many|TRBJ2-4|14|TRBV5-1|TRBD2
TGCGCCAGCAGCTTTAGCGGGAACAAAAACATTCAGTACTTC
CASSFSGNKNIQYF
>many|TRBJ2-5|13|TRBV7-2|-
TGTGCCAGCAGCTCGAGGTGGGGGGAGACCCAGTACTTC
CASSSRWGETQYF
>-|TRBJ2-7|14|TRBV4-3|TRBD1
TGCGCCAGCAGCGTTCGAGGGGGCTCGTACGAGCAGTACTTC
CASSVRGGSYEQYF
>many|TRBJ1-3|17|TRBV5-1|TRBD1
TGCGCCAGCAGCTTGGCCGGGCAGGGGGGTTCTGGAAACACCATATATTTT
CASSLAGQGGSGNTIYF
>-|TRBJ2-7|16|TRBV5-5|TRBD1
TGTGCCAGCAGCTTTAGGCACGGACAGGGTTCCTACGAGCAGTACTTC
CASSFRHGQGSYEQYF
>many|TRBJ1-1|13|TRBV10-3|TRBD1
TGTGCCACCATCGGACAGGGAAACACTGAAGCTTTCTTT
CATIGQGNTEAFF
>many|TRBJ1-5|13|TRBV7-2|-
TGTGCCAGCAGCCCAGCATCCCATCAGCCCCAGCATTTT
CASSPASHQPQHF
>few|TRBJ2-3|15|TRBV24-1|-
TGTGCCACCAGTGATTTGGCAGGGACTACAGATACGCAGTATTTT
CATSDLAGTTDTQYF
>many|TRBJ1-1|14|TRBV6-1|-
TGTGCCATCCCAAGTTCGTCCCTGAACACTGAAGCTTTCTTT
CAIPSSSLNTEAFF
>many|TRBJ2-7|11|TRBV2|-
TGTGCCAGCAGAGGCTCCTGGGCGCAGTACTTC
CASRGSWAQYF
>many|TRBJ2-7|13|TRBV7-2|TRBD2
TGTGCCAGCGGACTAGCGGGACCCTACGAGCAGTACTTC
CASGLAGPYEQYF
>once|TRBJ2-7|19|TRBV5-1|-
TGCGCCAGCAGCGGGCTAGCTAGGGTGGAGACGTCAGTCCCCTACGAGCAGTACTTC
CASSGLARVETSVPYEQYF
>many|TRBJ2-1|15|TRBV5-4|-
TGTGCCAGCAGCTTGAAGACGTCCTCCTACAATGAGCAGTTCTTC
CASSLKTSSYNEQFF
>many|TRBJ1-1|15|TRBV20-1|TRBD1
TGCAGTGCTAGTTCCTGGACAGGTACGGGCACTGAAGCTTTCTTT
CSASSWTGTGTEAFF
>many|TRBJ2-3|15|TRBV12-3/TRBV12-4|TRBD1
TGTGCCAGCAGTTTGGGACAGGGAGTCACAGATACGCAGTATTTT
CASSLGQGVTDTQYF
>many|TRBJ1-6|13|TRBV20-1|-
TGCAGTGCTACGGGAGGATATAATTCACCCCTCCACTTT
CSATGGYNSPLHF
>many|TRBJ2-3|14|TRBV6-1|TRBD1
TGTGCCAGCAGTGAAGGAGGGGGCGCAGATACGCAGTATTTT
CASSEGGGADTQYF
>many|TRBJ2-3|15|TRBV20-1|-
TGCAGTGCTAGAGATAGCAGGGAGGGGGCAGATACGCAGTATTTT
CSARDSREGADTQYF
>many|TRBJ2-2|16|TRBV7-3|-
TGTGCCAGCAGCTTAGGCAGGGCTGGGGCCACCGGGGAGCTGTTTTTT
CASSLGRAGATGELFF
>few|TRBJ1-5|14|TRBV7-9|TRBD1
TGTGCCAGCAGCATCGGACAGGGGAATCAGCCCCAGCATTTT
CASSIGQGNQPQHF
>many|TRBJ2-2|13|TRBV20-1|-
TGCAGTGCTATTCAGGGAGGCACCGGGGAGCTGTTTTTT
CSAIQGGTGELFF
>many|TRBJ2-1|14|TRBV5-1|-
TGCGCCAGCAGCCCTCAGTCGAGTGACAATGAGCAGTTCTTC
CASSPQSSDNEQFF
>many|TRBJ1-2|15|TRBV20-1|TRBD1
TGCAGTGCTTCGGATCGGGACAGACCTAACTATGGCTACACCTTC
CSASDRDRPNYGYTF
>many|TRBJ1-1|16|TRBV14|TRBD1
TGTGCCAGCAGCCTTTGGGGACAGGGGCCAAACACTGAAGCTTTCTTT
CASSLWGQGPNTEAFF
>many|TRBJ2-3|14|TRBV5-1|-
TGCGCCAGCAGCCTTCGTGCGGGGACAGATACGCAGTATTTT
CASSLRAGTDTQYF
>-|TRBJ1-1|14|TRBV20-1|-
TGCAGTGCTGGATCTGCGGGGCGAGTGGCTGAAGCTTTATTT
CSAGSAGRVAEALF
>many|TRBJ1-3|16|TRBV15|TRBD1
TGTGCCACCAGCAGAAGAAACAGGGGCAGTGGAAACACCATATATTTT
CATSRRNRGSGNTIYF
>many|TRBJ1-2|16|TRBV7-6|TRBD1
TGTGCCAGCAGCTTGAGCTCCGGGACAGCCAACTATGGCTACACCTTC
CASSLSSGTANYGYTF
>many|TRBJ1-5|15|TRBV19|-
TGTGCCAGTACTAAAGGGGTGGGGGGCAATCAGCCCCAGCATTTT
CASTKGVGGNQPQHF
>many|TRBJ2-1|16|TRBV27|TRBD2
TGTGCCAGCAGTTCGACGGTAGCGGGAGGGCCTTACCCTCAGTTCTTC
CASSSTVAGGPYPQFF
>few|TRBJ2-2|18|TRBV12-2|-
TGTGCAAGTCGCTTTTTCCCCGGGACTAGCGGGACATTCGGGGAGCTGTTTTTT
CASRFFPGTSGTFGELFF
>many|TRBJ2-5|11|TRBV5-1|-
TGCGCCAGCAGCTTGGAAGAGACCCAGTACTTC
CASSLEETQYF
>many|TRBJ2-1|18|TRBV12-3/TRBV12-4|TRBD1
TGTGCCAGCAGCAGAATTGCCGTCGGGACAGGGGGCTCAAATGAGCAGTTCTTC
CASSRIAVGTGGSNEQFF
>many|TRBJ1-6|16|TRBV20-1|-
TGCAGTGCTAGAGATCTCGGCCAGGGGAGGAATTCACCCCTCCACTTT
CSARDLGQGRNSPLHF
>many|TRBJ1-5|15|TRBV5-1|TRBD1
TGCGCCAGCAGCCTCCTCCCGGGACAGGGGCAACCCCAGCATTTT
CASSLLPGQGQPQHF
>many|TRBJ1-2|13|TRBV12-3/TRBV12-4|-
TGTGCCAGCAGTTTAGCAGGGATCAGTGGCTACACCTTC
CASSLAGISGYTF
>many|TRBJ2-7|12|TRBV6-2/TRBV6-3|-
TGTGCCAGCACTGGGTACGTCGACGAGCAGTACTTC
CASTGYVDEQYF
>many|TRBJ2-1|20|TRBV3-1|TRBD2
TGTGCCAGCAGCCAAAAGATCGCTGGACTAGCGGGAGGACGATACAATGAGCAGTTCTTC
CASSQKIAGLAGGRYNEQFF
>many|TRBJ2-7|14|TRBV7-2|-
TGTGCCAGCAGCTTAGCCCCGAACAGTTTCGAGCAGTACTTC
CASSLAPNSFEQYF
>once|TRBJ2-6|15|TRBV15|-
TGTGCCACCAGCAGAGTTTTCTCTGGGGCCAACGTCCTGACTTTC
CATSRVFSGANVLTF
>many|TRBJ2-1|15|TRBV20-1|TRBD2
TGCAGTGCCACTCCGGGACTAGGTTCCTACAATGAGCAGTTCTTC
CSATPGLGSYNEQFF
>many|TRBJ2-3|14|TRBV5-1|-
TGCGCCAGCAGCTTGGCGACGGGGACAGATACGCAGTATTTT
CASSLATGTDTQYF
>many|TRBJ1-2|15|TRBV9|TRBD1
TGTGCCAGCAGCCCCCTAGGGGGCCCTAACTATGGCTACACCTTC
CASSPLGGPNYGYTF
>many|TRBJ2-7|15|TRBV5-1|-
TGCGCCAGCAGCTTGGTTGGGGCCTTACCGGACGAGCAGTACTTC
CASSLVGALPDEQYF
>many|TRBJ2-7|18|TRBV5-1|TRBD1
TGCGCCAGCAGCCCGGTGGGACCGGGACAGGGGATAGGATACGAGCAGTACTTC
CASSPVGPGQGIGYEQYF
>-|TRBJ2-1|19|TRBV10-2|TRBD2
TGCGCCAGCAGTGCACGAGCGGGAGGGCCGGGGGCTAATGTCAATGAGCAGTTCTTC
CASSARAGGPGANVNEQFF
>many|TRBJ1-2|14|TRBV20-1|TRBD1
TGCAGTGCTACACCTTGGGGACAGACCTATGGCTACACCTTC
CSATPWGQTYGYTF
>many|TRBJ1-2|12|TRBV2|TRBD1
TGTGCCAGCAGACAGGGGGCTGAAAGCTACACCTTC
CASRQGAESYTF
>many|TRBJ2-5|13|TRBV5-6|-
TGTGCCAGCAGCTTGGTCGAGGGAGAGACCCAGTACTTC
CASSLVEGETQYF
>many|TRBJ2-2|15|TRBV11-1|-
TGTGCCAGCAGTCCTACAGACACGAACACCGGGGAGCTGTTTTTT
CASSPTDTNTGELFF
>many|TRBJ2-3|13|TRBV29-1|TRBD2
TGCAGCGTGGGAACTAGCGGGAGCGATACGCAGTATTTT
CSVGTSGSDTQYF
>many|TRBJ1-1|15|TRBV6-6|-
TGTGCCAGCAGTTACTCGCCCCGGACGAACACTGAAGCTTTCTTT
CASSYSPRTNTEAFF
>many|TRBJ2-7|16|TRBV7-2|TRBD2
TGTGCCAGCAGCTTAACCCCTAGCGGACTTGGGTACGAGCAGTACTTC
CASSLTPSGLGYEQYF
>many|TRBJ2-3|16|TRBV20-1|TRBD2
TGCAGTGCTAGCAGAACTAGCGGGGGGCTCACAGATACGCAGTATTTT
CSASRTSGGLTDTQYF
>many|TRBJ2-1|16|TRBV7-8|-
TGTGCCAGCAGCTTAGCCGATAGCGTACTCTACAATGAGCAGTTCTTC
CASSLADSVLYNEQFF
>many|TRBJ2-7|12|TRBV6-2/TRBV6-3|-
TGTGCCAGCAGTTTCCCCGTTTACGAGCAGTACTTC
CASSFPVYEQYF